Following are 16 T cell receptor beta chains from one sample sequenced in a study of cytotoxic CD8 clonotypes in ibrutinib-treated CLL. Method: immunoSEQ multiplex PCR; TCRdb's copy keeps in-frame clones and lacks some. The sample lists 35,000 to 45,000 clones; about 64% were seen once. Sequencing used PBMCs, obtained at disease progression, from a patient treated with ibrutinib. The receptors shown here come from a human donor with chronic lymphocytic leukemia.

The count of this clone is one. The J gene is TRBJ1-2, the V gene TRBV7-8; tentative D call: TRBD1 (5 bases). CDR1 and CDR2 from the germline V gene are SGHVS and FQNEAQ. CDR3 length: 14 amino acids. The V gene lost 4 bases and the J gene lost 8 bases, with 17 bases spanning the gap. The CDR3 coding sequence is TGTGCCAGCAGCTCAGGTTGGGGGGTGGGAGGCTACACCTTC. Protein sequence: CASSSGWGVGGYTF.

The V call is TRBV10-3, the J call TRBJ2-1, with 9 bases aligning to TRBD2. V shed 10 bases and J 3 bases; nucleotides not matched to a gene: 4. Germline V lookup: CDR1 ENHRY, CDR2 SYGVKD. The CDR3 is made up of 13 amino acids. As DNA, the CDR3 is TGTGCCACCCTTAGCGGGGGCTACAATGAGCAGTTCTTC. It yields the protein CATLSGGYNEQFF.

The CDR3 protein is CASSSGSTGELFF. In DNA form, the CDR3 reads TGTGCCAGCAGCTCGGGCTCCACCGGGGAGCTGTTTTTT. V and J are TRBV25-1 and TRBJ2-2; D uncertain. Germline V gene lookup returns CDR1 MGHDK and CDR2 SYGVNS. The CDR3 has 13 amino acids. V was clipped by 6 bases and J by 4 bases, with 9 bases between them.

This rearrangement joins TRBV2 to TRBJ2-3, with 11 bases aligning to TRBD1. The ends lost 6 bases at V and 2 bases at J; junction bases unmatched: 4. Germline assignment: CDR1 SNHLY and CDR2 FYNNEI. This CDR3 has 15 amino acids. CDR3 coding DNA: TGTGCCAGCAGCCAAGGACAGGGGGCCACAGATACGCAGTATTTT. Its protein is CASSQGQGATDTQYF.

The rearrangement links TRBV6-1 to TRBJ1-4; D unclear. Germline loops: CDR1 MNHNS, CDR2 SASEGT. The V gene lost 8 bases and the J gene lost 0 bases, with 10 bases spanning the gap. This CDR3 has 14 amino acids. The CDR3 coding sequence is TGTGCCAGCGACCCTGATGCAACTAATGAAAAACTGTTTTTT. Its protein product is CASDPDATNEKLFF.

This chain joins TRBV6-1 and TRBJ2-7; 7 bases match TRBD1. The V gene's germline CDR1 is MNHNS and CDR2 SASEGT. V shed 8 bases, J shed 7 bases, and the junction held 17 bases outside the gene matches. This CDR3 has 15 residues. CDR3 nucleotides: TGTGCCAGCGGACAACTCGGACAGGAGATGGTTGAGCAGTACTTC. Its protein product is CASGQLGQEMVEQYF.

This clone is medium-sized. V usage is TRBV2 and J usage is TRBJ1-1; perhaps TRBD1 as D (5 bases). The ends were cut back, 3 bases at V and 3 bases at J, with 11 bases in the middle. Germline V gene data show CDR1 as SNHLY and CDR2 as FYNNEI. The CDR3 is 14 residues long. The CDR3 here is CASSDLPRDTEAFF. The CDR3 nucleotides are TGTGCCAGCAGTGACCTCCCCAGGGACACTGAAGCTTTCTTT. Complete variable domain (other parts from reference TRBV2 and TRBJ1-1): EPEVTQTPSHQVTQMGQEVILRCVPISNHLYFYWYRQILGQKVEFLVSFYNNEISEKSEIFDDQFSVERPDGSNFTLKIRSTKLEDSAMYFCASSDLPRDTEAFFGQGTRLTVV.

The chain employs TRBV28 and TRBJ2-6, with D maybe TRBD2 (5 bases). V was shortened by 7 bases and J by 0 bases, with 10 bases between the two germline ends. There are 15 residues in the CDR3. The germline V gene has CDR1 MDHEN and CDR2 SYDVKM. This CDR3 is CASTGGSSGANVLTF. In DNA, the CDR3 is TGTGCCAGCACGGGTGGGAGCTCTGGGGCCAACGTCCTGACTTTC.

The genes are TRBV15 and TRBJ2-7, with 7 bases aligning to TRBD1. The germline CDR1 and CDR2 sequences are LNHNV and YYDKDF (reference sequence). The length of the CDR3 is 14 residues. V was pared by 0 bases and J by 6 bases, with 5 bases of the junction left unmatched. CDR3 DNA sequence: TGTGCCACCAGCAGAGATTGGACAGGCCCCGAGCAGTACTTC. Translated: CATSRDWTGPEQYF.

CDR3 in DNA: TGTGCTAGTGGTTTGGGAGATACGCAGTATTTT. Translated, it gives CASGLGDTQYF. The chain has TRBV12-5 and TRBJ2-3, with D hard to call. There are 11 residues in the CDR3. Trimming stripped 1 base from V and 5 bases from J, with 1 base between. Germline V gives CDR1 LGHNT, CDR2 FRNRAP. Together with reference TRBV12-5 and TRBJ2-3, the CDR3 gives the full variable domain: DARVTQTPRHKVTEMGQEVTMRCQPILGHNTVFWYRQTMMQGLELLAYFRNRAPLDDSGMPKDRFSAEMPDATLATLKIQPSEPRDSAVYFCASGLGDTQYFGPGTRLTVL.

V gene TRBV6-1 combines with J gene TRBJ2-1, with 14 bases matching TRBD2. Germline V gives CDR1 MNHNS, CDR2 SASEGT. This CDR3 has 15 amino acids. The ends lost 6 bases at V and 9 bases at J; junction bases unmatched: 7. The CDR3 DNA reads as TGTGCCAGCAGCCTGACTAGCGGGGGGGCCCGTGAGCAGTTCTTC. It is translated as CASSLTSGGAREQFF.

The chain uses TRBV9 and TRBJ1-3; TRBD1 matches 7 bases. Germline values: CDR1 SGDLS, CDR2 YYNGEE. Trimming cost V 3 bases and J 3 bases; bases outside gene matches: 18. CDR3 size: 19 residues. Here the CDR3 reads CASSARGGGQGIFGNTIYF. CDR3 coding DNA: TGTGCCAGCAGCGCCAGAGGGGGCGGCCAGGGGATTTTTGGAAACACCATATATTTT.

The chain combines TRBV13 with TRBJ2-3; D unresolved. CDR1 is PRHDT, CDR2 FYEKMQ, per germline (reference sequence). V was shortened by 7 bases and J by 1 base, with 6 bases between the two germline ends. CDR3 length equals 12 residues. CDR3 region: CASTQGTDTQYF. The CDR3 nucleotides read TGTGCCAGCACTCAGGGCACAGATACGCAGTATTTT.

This clone was seen more than once but under ten times. The rearrangement uses TRBV2 and TRBJ1-5; 7 bases are shared with TRBD1. CDR3 length: 15 residues. Germline V CDR1 and CDR2: SNHLY, FYNNEI. V lost 4 bases to trimming and J lost 3 bases; unmatched junction nucleotides: 6. The CDR3 DNA reads as TGTGCCAGCAGTGTGGAGGGGGCCGACAATCAGCCCCAGCATTTT. It yields the protein CASSVEGADNQPQHF.

This clone counts as medium-sized. CDR3 coding DNA: TGTGCCAGCAGTGACAGGGATAATTCACCCCTCCACTTT. It encodes CASSDRDNSPLHF. V and J are TRBV6-1 and TRBJ1-6, with D tentatively TRBD1 (5 bases). CDR3 length equals 13 residues. The germline V and J ends were trimmed by 3 bases and 5 bases, with 5 bases remaining between them. Germline lookup yields CDR1 MNHNS and CDR2 SASEGT.

With respect to this clone: The junction departs from germline at one end; a sequencing error may be responsible. J is TRBJ2-4 and V is TRBV5-8; TRBD1 aligns across 10 bases. Germline CDR1 is SGHTS and CDR2 is YDEGEE. This CDR3 contains 16 residues. The CDR3 sequence is CAGSPGTGEAKNIQYF. The CDR3 nucleotides read TGTGCCGGCAGCCCCGGGACAGGGGAAGCCAAAAACATTCAGTACTTC.